What follows are 7 T cell receptor beta chains derived from one specimen sequenced in a study of monozygotic twins with inflammatory bowel disease. TCRdb reprocessed the 5' RACE reads and keeps a single row for each CDR3 protein, giving no DNA. The sample data list some 210,000 distinct CDR3 sequences. The sample taken for sequencing was blood. These receptors came from a human donor with ulcerative colitis or Crohn's disease, or a healthy co-twin of an affected twin (not recorded which).

J is TRBJ1-1 and V is TRBV5-1; the D call of TRBD1 rests on TCRdb alone, since no DNA is present to check it. The CDR3 has 13 residues. CDR1 is SGHRS, CDR2 YFSETQ, per germline. CDR3 in amino acids: CASRDSQNTEAFF. The variable domain in full, completed from reference TRBV5-1 and TRBJ1-1, reads KAGVTQTPRYLIKTRGQQVTLSCSPISGHRSVSWYQQTPGQGLQFLFEYFSETQRNKGNFPGRFSGRQFSNSRSEMNVSTLELGDSALYLCASRDSQNTEAFFGQGTRLTVV.

This sequence joins TRBV20-1 and TRBJ2-5; absent DNA, TCRdb's TRBD1 call cannot be checked. This CDR3 has 13 residues. Germline V gene lookup returns CDR1 DFQATT and CDR2 SNEGSKA (reference sequence). This CDR3 is CSAREGAVETQYF.

V is TRBV12-3 or TRBV12-4 and J is TRBJ2-1; no DNA is available, so the TRBD2 call from TCRdb remains unchecked. The CDR3 is 13 amino acids. CDR3: CASRGEAYNEQFF.

The chain links TRBV5-1 to TRBJ1-2; the TRBD1 assignment by TCRdb is unverifiable without DNA. The germline gives CDR1 SGHRS, CDR2 YFSETQ. CDR3 length: 13 residues. CDR3 region: CASSLGAGNGYTF.

The chain has TRBV4-1 and TRBJ2-5; TCRdb's D gene call, TRBD1, goes unchecked for lack of DNA. The CDR3 extends over 14 amino acids. CDR1 is MGHRA and CDR2 is YSYEKL in the germline V gene. The chain's CDR3 is CASSRTGVGETQYF.

CDR3 sequence: CASSQAGFTLGEQFF. The J gene is TRBJ2-1, the V gene TRBV3-1. This CDR3 comprises 15 residues. The germline gives CDR1 LGHDT, CDR2 YNNKEL (reference sequence).

The chain carries TRBV7-9 and TRBJ1-1; with no DNA, the TCRdb D assignment of TRBD1 cannot be verified. The CDR3 covers 14 residues. Per the germline V gene, CDR1 is SEHNR and CDR2 is FQNEAQ (reference sequence). The CDR3 here is CASSSARGGVEAFF.